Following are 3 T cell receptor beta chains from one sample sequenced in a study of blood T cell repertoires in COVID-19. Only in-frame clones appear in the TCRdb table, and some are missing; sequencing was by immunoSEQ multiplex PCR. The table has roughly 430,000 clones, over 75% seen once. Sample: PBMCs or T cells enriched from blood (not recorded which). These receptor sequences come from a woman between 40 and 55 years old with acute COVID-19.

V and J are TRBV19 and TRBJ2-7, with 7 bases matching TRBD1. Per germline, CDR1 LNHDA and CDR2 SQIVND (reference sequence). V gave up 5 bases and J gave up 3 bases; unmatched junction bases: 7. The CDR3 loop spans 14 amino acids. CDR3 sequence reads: CASSPGQSIYEQYF. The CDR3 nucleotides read TGTGCCAGTAGTCCGGGACAGAGTATCTACGAGCAGTACTTC.

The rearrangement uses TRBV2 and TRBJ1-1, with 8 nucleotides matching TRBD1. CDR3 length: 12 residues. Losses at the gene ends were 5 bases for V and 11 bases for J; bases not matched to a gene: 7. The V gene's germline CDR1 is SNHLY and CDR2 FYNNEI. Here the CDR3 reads CASSPGQGAAFF. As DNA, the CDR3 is TGTGCCAGCAGTCCCGGACAGGGTGCGGCTTTCTTT. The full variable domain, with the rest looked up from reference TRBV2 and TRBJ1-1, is EPEVTQTPSHQVTQMGQEVILRCVPISNHLYFYWYRQILGQKVEFLVSFYNNEISEKSEIFDDQFSVERPDGSNFTLKIRSTKLEDSAMYFCASSPGQGAAFFGQGTRLTVV.

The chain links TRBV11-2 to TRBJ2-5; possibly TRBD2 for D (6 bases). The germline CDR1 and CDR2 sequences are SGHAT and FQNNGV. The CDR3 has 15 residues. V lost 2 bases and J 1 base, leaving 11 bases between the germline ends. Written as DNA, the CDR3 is TGTGCCAGCAGCTTAACGGGGGAGATCCAAGAGACCCAGTACTTC. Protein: CASSLTGEIQETQYF.